Shown below are 23 T cell receptor beta chains from a single sample sequenced in a study of CD8+ T cells in alopecia areata. Extraction and reverse transcription of RNA yielded cDNA as the sequencing template. Here immunoSEQ multiplex PCR was the method, and the copy in TCRdb shows in-frame clones only, minus some. Of 220,000 or so clones in the sample, approximately 52% were seen once. Material: CD4+ T cells sorted from blood, obtained at week 0. These receptors were taken from a human donor with alopecia areata.

The genes are TRBV11-2 and TRBJ2-1; no clear D. Trimming cost V 0 bases and J 3 bases, with 12 bases left between them. CDR1 and CDR2 (germline): SGHAT, FQNNGV. This CDR3 has 16 amino acids. The CDR3 loop reads CASSLDLGLDYNEQFF. In DNA, the CDR3 is TGTGCCAGCAGCTTAGATCTAGGCCTCGACTACAATGAGCAGTTCTTC.

The V and J genes are TRBV30 and TRBJ2-3; D is unresolved. The germline CDR1 and CDR2 sequences are GTSNPN and SVGIG (reference sequence). The CDR3 covers 15 residues. Trimming left V 8 bases short and J 2 bases short, with 20 bases between. In nucleotides, the CDR3 is TGTGCCCTGGGGTCCCCTACCTTTTTCACAGATACGCAGTATTTT. Translating gives CALGSPTFFTDTQYF.

This chain joins TRBV29-1 and TRBJ2-7, with D tentatively TRBD1 (6 bases). CDR3 size: 14 residues. Trimming left V 6 bases short and J 0 bases short, with 15 bases between. Germline-derived CDR1 and CDR2 are SQVTM and ANQGSEA. This CDR3 reads CSVQDRRLSYEQYF. The CDR3, as DNA: TGCAGCGTCCAGGACAGACGACTCTCCTACGAGCAGTACTTC.

This chain links TRBV7-2 with TRBJ2-1; D not certain. V lost 5 bases and J 2 bases, leaving 7 bases between the germline ends. The V gene's germline CDR1 is SGHTA and CDR2 FQGNSA. There are 13 residues in the CDR3. Here the CDR3 reads CASSPATYNEQFF. CDR3 bases: TGTGCCAGCAGCCCGGCCACCTACAATGAGCAGTTCTTC. Full variable domain (remainder filled in from reference TRBV7-2 and TRBJ2-1): GAGVSQSPSNKVTEKGKDVELRCDPISGHTALYWYRQSLGQGLEFLIYFQGNSAPDKSGLPSDRFSAERTGGSVSTLTIQRTQQEDSAVYLCASSPATYNEQFFGPGTRLTVL.

The gene calls are TRBV9 and TRBJ2-7, with 10 bases matching TRBD2. Germline-derived CDR1 and CDR2 are SGDLS and YYNGEE. This CDR3 has 14 amino acids. J lost 3 bases, V lost 2 bases, and 2 bases had no gene match. CDR3 nucleotide sequence: TGTGCCAGCAGCGTGGGACTAGCGTTCTACGAGCAGTACTTC. Protein: CASSVGLAFYEQYF.

This clone occurred a few times. CDR3 in amino acids: CASSQDQQETQYF. In DNA, the CDR3 is TGTGCCAGCAGCCAAGATCAGCAAGAGACCCAGTACTTC. The chain uses TRBV4-2 and TRBJ2-5; D unresolved. The CDR3 loop spans 13 amino acids. Trimming pared 0 bases from V and 2 bases from J, leaving 4 bases between. Looked up from germline, CDR1 is LGHNA and CDR2 is YNFKEQ.

This clone was detected only a few times. V is TRBV7-8 and J is TRBJ2-3, with a weak D call TRBD1 (5 bases). The V end lost 1 base, the J end lost 5 bases, and 13 bases lay between the germline ends. The CDR3 extends over 15 amino acids. The germline CDR1 and CDR2 sequences are SGHVS and FQNEAQ. CDR3 coding DNA: TGTGCCAGCAGCTTAGATTGGCAGGGTGAAGATACGCAGTATTTT. Translating it yields CASSLDWQGEDTQYF.

The rearrangement uses TRBV7-2 and TRBJ2-7; no definite D call. V was trimmed by 2 bases and J by 4 bases, leaving 6 bases between them. CDR3 length: 12 residues. Per germline, CDR1 SGHTA and CDR2 FQGNSA. CDR3 region: CASSLFQYEQYF. CDR3 sequence (DNA): TGTGCCAGCAGCTTATTTCAGTACGAGCAGTACTTC.

This chain links TRBV7-9 with TRBJ2-3; TRBD2 matches 7 bases. The CDR3 runs to 19 residues. J was trimmed by 4 bases and V by 5 bases; bases with no gene match: 21. CDR1 is SEHNR and CDR2 is FQNEAQ in the germline V gene (reference sequence). This CDR3 is CASSDQPLKTSIRADTQYF. CDR3 coding DNA: TGTGCCAGCAGCGACCAACCTCTTAAGACTAGCATTAGGGCAGATACGCAGTATTTT.

This clone was picked up a small number of times. The V and J genes are TRBV6-5 and TRBJ2-7; unclear D gene. CDR1 and CDR2 from the germline V gene are MNHEY and SVGAGI. Trimming shortened V by 0 bases and J by 3 bases, and 9 bases separated the two germline ends. The CDR3 runs to 14 residues. The CDR3 region has the DNA TGTGCCAGCAGTTACTCGGCAAATGTCTACGAGCAGTACTTC. Its protein product is CASSYSANVYEQYF.

This sequence joins TRBV29-1 and TRBJ1-2; no clear D. Germline CDR1 and CDR2: SQVTM and ANQGSEA. The V and J ends lost 4 bases and 1 base respectively, with 7 bases between them. The CDR3 spans 12 residues. CDR3 coding DNA: TGCAGCGTTGGAAAGGGTAACTATGGCTACACCTTC. It codes for CSVGKGNYGYTF.

This clone came up a few times. This chain joins TRBV4-2 and TRBJ1-4; D ambiguous. Looked up from germline, CDR1 is LGHNA and CDR2 is YNFKEQ. The germline V and J ends were trimmed by 0 bases and 8 bases, with 7 bases remaining between them. This CDR3 has 13 residues. The CDR3 loop is CASSQDVVEKLFF. The CDR3 DNA follows: TGTGCCAGCAGCCAAGATGTAGTAGAAAAACTGTTTTTT.

CDR3 in DNA: TGTGCCAGCAGTTTCACCAGGGGCAGGGAAAAACTGTTTTTT. It yields the protein CASSFTRGREKLFF. The chain employs TRBV27 and TRBJ1-4, with D perhaps matching TRBD1 (6 bases). The V gene's germline CDR1 is MNHEY and CDR2 SMNVEV (reference sequence). The CDR3 totals 14 residues. V lost 3 bases and J lost 8, with 13 bases in between. Using reference TRBV27 and TRBJ1-4 for the parts outside the CDR3, the full variable domain is EAQVTQNPRYLITVTGKKLTVTCSQNMNHEYMSWYRQDPGLGLRQIYYSMNVEVTDKGDVPEGYKVSRKEKRNFPLILESPSPNQTSLYFCASSFTRGREKLFFGSGTQLSVL.

The chain has TRBV30 and TRBJ1-5, with 10 bases fitting TRBD1. Germline values: CDR1 GTSNPN, CDR2 SVGIG (reference sequence). The ends lost 3 bases at V and 7 bases at J; junction bases unmatched: 6. This CDR3 has 14 amino acids. The chain's CDR3 is CAWRGTGEVQPQHF. CDR3 in DNA: TGTGCCTGGAGGGGGACAGGGGAGGTACAGCCCCAGCATTTT.

V gene TRBV5-4 combines with J gene TRBJ2-6; no clear D gene. The CDR3 length is 13 residues. With 4 bases removed from V and 8 bases from J, the gap between germline ends came to 10 bases. Germline V gene lookup returns CDR1 SGHNT and CDR2 YYREEE (reference sequence). In DNA, the CDR3 is TGTGCCAGCAGCCCCCAGGAGTCCAACGTCCTGACTTTC. This encodes CASSPQESNVLTF.

This clone has more than one count but fewer than ten. The chain joins TRBV29-1 to TRBJ2-4, with 7 bases fitting TRBD1. This CDR3 spans 13 amino acids. Germline V lookup: CDR1 SQVTM, CDR2 ANQGSEA. V gave up 0 bases and J gave up 6 bases; unmatched junction bases: 2. For the CDR3, the DNA is TGCAGCGTTGAAGAGACAGGGTTAAACATTCAGTACTTC. Its protein is CSVEETGLNIQYF.

V gene TRBV15 combines with J gene TRBJ1-2, with 8 bases identical to TRBD1. The length of the CDR3 is 16 residues. Trimming cost V 0 bases and J 7 bases; bases outside gene matches: 10. The V gene's germline CDR1 is LNHNV and CDR2 YYDKDF (reference sequence). In nucleotides, the CDR3 is TGTGCCACCAGCAGAGAAGTTGGACAGGGTGACGTTGGCTACACCTTC. Translation gives CATSREVGQGDVGYTF.

The chain links TRBV30 to TRBJ1-1, with TRBD1 matching over 9 bases. V dropped 1 base and J dropped 4; count of bases not matched to a gene: 4. The CDR3 contains 14 residues. Germline CDR1 and CDR2: GTSNPN and SVGIG (reference sequence). The CDR3 bases are TGTGCCTGGAGTGCCCGGACAGGGGTCACTGAAGCTTTCTTT. It specifies CAWSARTGVTEAFF.

This clone came up a few times. The rearrangement uses TRBV5-1 and TRBJ2-7; 9 nucleotides agree with TRBD2. The length of the CDR3 is 14 residues. V lost 3 bases and J lost 0; bases outside the gene matches: 1. Germline V gene data show CDR1 as SGHRS and CDR2 as YFSETQ. The CDR3 nucleotides are TGCGCCAGCAGCTATAGCGGGAGCTCCTACGAGCAGTACTTC. The encoded protein is CASSYSGSSYEQYF.

The CDR3 is CAWSVQGQGAEYEQYF. CDR3 nucleotide sequence: TGTGCCTGGAGTGTACAGGGGCAGGGGGCAGAATACGAGCAGTACTTC. The rearrangement uses TRBV30 and TRBJ2-7; 8 bases fit TRBD1. The V segment lost 0 bases and the J segment 4 bases; nucleotides outside the gene matches: 11. CDR1 is GTSNPN, CDR2 SVGIG, per germline (reference sequence). The CDR3 is made up of 16 amino acids.

This chain uses TRBV2 with TRBJ2-6; D is perhaps TRBD1 (6 bases). Trimming removed 8 bases at V and 0 bases at J, with 17 bases between. CDR3 length: 17 amino acids. Per germline, CDR1 SNHLY and CDR2 FYNNEI. DNA of the CDR3: TGTGCCAGCTCCCTAATGGGACAAGTCTCTGGGGCCAACGTCCTGACTTTC. Residues: CASSLMGQVSGANVLTF.

This clone was counted only a few times. The chain has TRBV6-5 and TRBJ1-1, with TRBD1 identical over 9 bases. Germline V gene lookup returns CDR1 MNHEY and CDR2 SVGAGI. V dropped 6 bases and J dropped 9; count of bases not matched to a gene: 8. This CDR3 comprises 13 residues. For the CDR3, the DNA is TGTGCCAGCAGCCCGGGACAGGGACGAAAAGCTTTCTTT. This sequence encodes CASSPGQGRKAFF.

V usage is TRBV6-4 and J usage is TRBJ1-1; D is unclear. CDR3 length: 15 residues. The germline V and J ends were trimmed by 7 bases and 1 base, with 16 bases remaining between them. Germline values: CDR1 MRHNA, CDR2 SNTAGT. The CDR3 protein is CASTQSEIKNTEAFF. CDR3 nucleotides: TGTGCCAGCACCCAATCTGAAATCAAGAACACTGAAGCTTTCTTT.